The 18 T cell receptor beta chains below were found in one sample sequenced in a study of T-cell reconstitution after alpha-beta-depleted transplantation in children (dated by TCRdb to 2016 to 2017). Receptor amplification or capture employed PCR. Sequencer: Illumina HiSeq 2500. TCR library preparation used molecular barcoding, with unique molecular identifiers applied to normalize quantification of the TCRbeta repertoire. The public sequencing data were trimmed at Q25 with fastp and processed into clonotypes with MiXCR by TCRdb, which kept only in-frame beta chains. When rows share a CDR3 protein, they turn into one entry using the most common DNA and genes. The sample records 540,000 or so distinct CDR3 sequences, 23% of which are singletons. Approximately 14% of the sample lies in the top ten. Sample treatment or condition, as interpreted from the label and publication: allogeneic hematopoietic cell transplantation with graft depleted of TCRalphabeta T cells and CD19 B cells.

The sample in question was PBMCs, mostly from graft donor cells, obtained 360 days after TCRalphabeta/CD19-depleted stem cell transplant. Every receptor here comes from a boy younger than two who had a stem cell transplant for acute myeloid leukemia, so the T cells may come from the graft donor.

This clonotype was observed many times. The V gene is TRBV7-2, the J gene TRBJ1-5; D gene ambiguous. The V and J ends lost 5 bases and 10 bases respectively, with 15 bases between them. CDR3 length: 13 amino acids. The germline V gene encodes CDR1 SGHTA and CDR2 FQGNSA. CDR3: CASSLGLRDPQHF. CDR3 nucleotide sequence: TGTGCCAGCAGCCTTGGACTAAGGGATCCCCAGCATTTT.

The sample holds many counts of this clonotype. This rearrangement joins TRBV20-1 to TRBJ2-5; D is ambiguous. The CDR3 has 14 residues. Trimming left V 3 bases short and J 9 bases short, with 20 bases between. Germline lookup yields CDR1 DFQATT and CDR2 SNEGSKA (reference sequence). The CDR3 coding sequence is TGCAGTGCTAGTGCGAGCAGGTTCCCTGGGGCCCAGTACTTC. Its protein product is CSASASRFPGAQYF.

This clonotype was counted a few times. This rearrangement joins TRBV20-1 to TRBJ2-1, with unresolved D. The length of the CDR3 is 12 residues. Germline assignment: CDR1 DFQATT and CDR2 SNEGSKA (reference sequence). V lost 0 bases to trimming and J lost 10 bases, with 10 bases between them. In DNA, the CDR3 is TGCAGTGCTAGAGATCACGGTGGAGAGCAGTTCTTC. Its translation: CSARDHGGEQFF.

The table lists this clonotype with a few counts. The rearrangement links TRBV20-1 to TRBJ2-3; D tentatively reads TRBD1 or TRBD2 (5 bases each). CDR3 size: 16 residues. V dropped 3 bases and J dropped 4 bases, with 20 bases sitting between them. Germline V CDR1 and CDR2: DFQATT, SNEGSKA (reference sequence). The CDR3: CSASTWPGTAADTQYF. The CDR3 DNA reads as TGCAGTGCTAGTACCTGGCCGGGGACGGCGGCAGATACGCAGTATTTT.

V gene TRBV7-3 combines with J gene TRBJ1-2; no clear D. Germline V CDR1 and CDR2: SGHTA, FQGTGA. The CDR3 runs to 14 residues. Trimming removed 4 bases from V and 4 bases from J, with 13 bases in between. Written as DNA, the CDR3 is TGTGCCAGCAGCTCAACATCGGGGAGCTATGGCTACACCTTC. This sequence encodes CASSSTSGSYGYTF. The variable domain in full, with the rest retrieved from reference TRBV7-3 and TRBJ1-2, is GAGVSQTPSNKVTEKGKYVELRCDPISGHTALYWYRQSLGQGPEFLIYFQGTGAADDSGLPNDRFFAVRPEGSVSTLKIQRTERGDSAVYLCASSSTSGSYGYTFGSGTRLTVV.

The V gene is TRBV20-1, the J gene TRBJ2-3; weak D call: TRBD2 (6 bases). V was clipped by 0 bases and J by 2 bases, with 18 bases between them. Germline V CDR1 and CDR2: DFQATT, SNEGSKA (reference sequence). There are 17 residues in the CDR3. The CDR3 protein is CSARDIWGVGHTDTQYF. As DNA, the CDR3 is TGCAGTGCTAGAGATATATGGGGGGTAGGTCACACAGATACGCAGTATTTT.

This clonotype came up many times. The DNA of the CDR3 is TGTGCCAGCAGCAAGGTAGCAGGCCGAGTCTGCGAGCAGTACTTC. The encoded protein is CASSKVAGRVCEQYF. The genes are TRBV21-1 and TRBJ2-7. TRBV21-1 is designated a pseudogene. CDR3 length: 15 residues.

The chain recombines TRBV20-1 with TRBJ1-2; D is ambiguous. V was pared by 3 bases and J by 4 bases, with 12 bases between. Germline CDR1 is DFQATT and CDR2 is SNEGSKA (reference sequence). The CDR3 sequence is 13 residues long. CDR3 DNA sequence: TGCAGTGCTAGTTGGCAGGATCCCTATGGCTACACCTTC. Translating gives CSASWQDPYGYTF.

This clonotype was counted ten times or more. V gene TRBV5-6 combines with J gene TRBJ2-3; D may be TRBD2 (6 bases). V lost 4 bases, J lost 2 bases, and 8 bases lay in between. The CDR3 has 13 amino acids. Per the germline V gene, CDR1 is SGHDT and CDR2 is YYEEEE. CDR3 residues: CASSRDFTDTQYF. The CDR3 DNA is TGTGCCAGCAGCCGGGACTTCACAGATACGCAGTATTTT.

The chain combines TRBV28 with TRBJ1-1, with D hard to call. The CDR3 spans 13 residues. Germline V gene sequence: CDR1 MDHEN, CDR2 SYDVKM. Trimming took 6 bases from V and 3 from J, leaving 11 bases between them. In nucleotides, the CDR3 is TGTGCCAGCAGCTCCCTATTCTACACTGAAGCTTTCTTT. Its translation is CASSSLFYTEAFF.

The V call is TRBV20-1, the J call TRBJ2-5, with 7 positions matching TRBD2. Germline lookup yields CDR1 DFQATT and CDR2 SNEGSKA (reference sequence). CDR3 size: 16 residues. The V segment lost 3 bases and the J segment 5 bases; nucleotides outside the gene matches: 15. DNA of the CDR3: TGCAGTGCTAGTGATGAGGCGGGGGTTAAGAGGGAGACCCAGTACTTC. It translates to CSASDEAGVKRETQYF.

The chain recombines TRBV2 with TRBJ2-1; 9 positions match TRBD2. V lost 8 bases, J lost 8 bases, and 10 bases stayed unmatched. CDR3 length: 14 residues. The germline CDR1 and CDR2 sequences are SNHLY and FYNNEI. CDR3 DNA: TGTGCCAGCCGTACAGGGACTAGCTTTGATGAGCAGTTCTTC. This encodes CASRTGTSFDEQFF. The whole variable domain, filled in from reference TRBV2 and TRBJ2-1, reads EPEVTQTPSHQVTQMGQEVILRCVPISNHLYFYWYRQILGQKVEFLVSFYNNEISEKSEIFDDQFSVERPDGSNFTLKIRSTKLEDSAMYFCASRTGTSFDEQFFGPGTRLTVL.

This clonotype has more than one count but fewer than ten. This chain joins TRBV21-1 and TRBJ2-7; the D call TRBD1 from the table was never checked on the DNA. TRBV21-1 is an annotated pseudogene. The CDR3 consists of 14 residues. CDR3 protein: CASSKDRGPYEQYF. Written as DNA, the CDR3 is TGTGCCAGCAGCAAGGACAGGGGGCCCTACGAGCAGTACTTC.

This sequence joins TRBV5-6 and TRBJ2-7; 11 nucleotides match TRBD1. The CDR3 contains 15 residues. The germline CDR1 and CDR2 sequences are SGHDT and YYEEEE. The ends lost 3 bases at V and 0 bases at J; junction bases unmatched: 2. The CDR3 DNA follows: TGTGCCAGCAGCTGGGACAGGGGGAGCTCCTACGAGCAGTACTTC. Amino acids: CASSWDRGSSYEQYF.

The rearrangement uses TRBV20-1 and TRBJ2-2; D remains ambiguous. V lost 6 bases, J lost 6 bases, and 17 bases lay in between. Germline loops: CDR1 DFQATT, CDR2 SNEGSKA (reference sequence). CDR3 length: 14 residues. The CDR3 DNA reads as TGCAGTGCGAGATTCTCTCCGACACCCGGGGAGCTGTTTTTT. Encoded protein: CSARFSPTPGELFF.

The V gene is TRBV29-1, the J gene TRBJ2-7, with a possible D match to TRBD1 (5 bases). Germline V CDR1 and CDR2: SQVTM, ANQGSEA. V was cut by 4 bases and J by 2 bases, with 18 bases left in between. The CDR3 has 15 amino acids. The CDR3 sequence: CSVGISGLSTYEQYF. DNA for the CDR3: TGCAGCGTTGGGATCTCAGGGCTCAGCACCTACGAGCAGTACTTC.

This clonotype has at least ten counts. This chain links TRBV20-1 with TRBJ2-3; a possible D gene is TRBD2 (6 bases). Trimming cost V 3 bases and J 3 bases, with 10 bases left between them. CDR3 size: 13 residues. Germline V lookup: CDR1 DFQATT, CDR2 SNEGSKA (reference sequence). CDR3 residues: CSASSGGTDTQYF. The CDR3 DNA reads as TGCAGTGCTAGTTCCGGAGGGACAGATACGCAGTATTTT.

V gene TRBV5-1 combines with J gene TRBJ1-2; D is undetermined. The germline gives CDR1 SGHRS, CDR2 YFSETQ. Trimming removed 0 bases at V and 7 bases at J, with 7 bases between. CDR3 length: 12 amino acids. CDR3 nucleotides: TGCGCCAGCAGCTTGGAAGGGTTTGGCTACACCTTC. Amino acids: CASSLEGFGYTF.